This T cell receptor beta chain comes out of a study of T cell changes during pregnancy in multiple sclerosis. Measured with immunoSEQ multiplex PCR; TCRdb has only the in-frame clones, and not every one. This table holds approximately 92,000 clones, 85% to 95% found once. The TCR originated in a female donor with multiple sclerosis, enrolled in a pregnancy study. This material consisted of peripheral blood, taken after pregnancy.

The CDR3 region is CASSPWTSGRGDNEQFF. In DNA form, the CDR3 reads TGTGCCAGCAGCCCGTGGACTAGCGGGAGAGGAGACAATGAGCAGTTCTTC. The chain uses TRBV7-2 and TRBJ2-1; 13 positions agree with TRBD2. The junction had 9 bases not matched to a gene; V was cut back by 5 bases and J by 5 bases. There are 17 residues in the CDR3. CDR1 and CDR2 from the germline V gene are SGHTA and FQGNSA. Based on the CDR3 plus reference TRBV7-2 and TRBJ2-1, the full variable domain is GAGVSQSPSNKVTEKGKDVELRCDPISGHTALYWYRQSLGQGLEFLIYFQGNSAPDKSGLPSDRFSAERTGGSVSTLTIQRTQQEDSAVYLCASSPWTSGRGDNEQFFGPGTRLTVL.